This is a list of T cell receptor beta chains from one sample in a study of T cells in Graves' hyperthyroidism and ophthalmopathy. MiXCR was run by TCRdb on the multiplex PCR reads, yielding one entry per CDR3 protein. The sample holds some 550,000 distinct CDR3 sequences, about a sixth seen once. The sample taken for sequencing was blood. Every receptor here comes from a woman aged 40 to 50 with Graves' ophthalmopathy. The conserved cysteine and the conserved F or W are not part of the CDR3 here. Each record gives: J gene, V gene, D gene, clone size, CDR3 protein. The D gene is left open where the match is weak. Rows may omit the clone size; those that give it use once, few, many or a size class.

TRBJ2-1 | TRBV7-2 | TRBD2 | few | ASSSPPAGVAF
TRBJ1-1 | TRBV19 | . | . | ASSIGPRTVNTEAF
TRBJ2-1 | TRBV20-1 | . | many | SARTSYNEQF
TRBJ2-5 | TRBV18 | TRBD1 | few | ASSPRQGKQETQY
TRBJ2-7 | TRBV12-3/TRBV12-4 | . | few | ASRPARGGTHEQY
TRBJ1-1 | TRBV20-1 | TRBD1 | many | SAPRQGVNTEAF
TRBJ2-1 | TRBV11-1 | TRBD2 | many | ASSLSSGVWNEQF
TRBJ2-7 | TRBV18 | TRBD1 | many | ASSLGTGYLEQY
TRBJ2-2 | TRBV4-1 | . | few | ASSQDARLNTGELF
TRBJ2-3 | TRBV7-3 | TRBD1 | . | ASSIPGQITDTQY
TRBJ2-1 | TRBV6-4 | TRBD2 | many | ASSSALAGHNEQF
TRBJ2-7 | TRBV20-1 | TRBD2 | few | SARNIRTSGIFYEQY
TRBJ1-1 | TRBV12-3/TRBV12-4 | TRBD1 | . | ASSSSGTGAAEAF
TRBJ2-3 | TRBV20-1 | TRBD2 | many | SARVLASTDTQY
TRBJ1-2 | TRBV27 | TRBD1 | few | ASSLSWGTDGYT
TRBJ1-5 | TRBV2 | . | many | ASSEAGSSKGQPQH
TRBJ1-1 | TRBV11-3 | . | few | ASSSVPAGVDTEAF
TRBJ2-5 | TRBV6-2/TRBV6-3 | TRBD2 | many | ASTTSGTSSLRQETQY
TRBJ2-2 | TRBV7-3 | TRBD2 | . | ASSFQSGSGELF
TRBJ1-1 | TRBV10-3 | . | . | AISGAGTEAF
TRBJ2-5 | TRBV20-1 | TRBD2 | many | SARRLAGAPQETQY
TRBJ2-5 | TRBV3-1 | . | many | ASSQTGAQETQY
TRBJ1-1 | TRBV6-5 | . | many | ASSYSSRTNTEAF
TRBJ2-3 | TRBV27 | TRBD1 | . | ASSSGTVHTDTQY
TRBJ1-1 | TRBV5-1 | . | many | ASSSGGYAF
TRBJ2-1 | TRBV19 | TRBD2 | few | ASRGTSGTTQF
TRBJ2-4 | TRBV6-1 | TRBD1 | few | ASTGAGNIQY
TRBJ2-3 | TRBV6-1 | . | many | ASSGLGAGTDTQY
TRBJ1-4 | TRBV6-2/TRBV6-3 | . | few | AGSKTGNEKLF
TRBJ2-1 | TRBV29-1 | . | once | SVVKVLGNEQF
TRBJ1-1 | TRBV6-1 | . | many | ASSGGRTDTEAF
TRBJ2-7 | TRBV29-1 | TRBD1 | many | SVEGQGVYEQY
TRBJ1-5 | TRBV28 | . | . | ALGKGVHQPQH
TRBJ2-3 | TRBV30 | . | many | AWTSSGDTQY
TRBJ2-5 | TRBV2 | TRBD2 | many | ASSEALWDYQPGETQY
TRBJ2-3 | TRBV27 | . | few | ASSSVRDSLVTDTQY
TRBJ2-1 | TRBV2 | TRBD1 | many | ASGQGARNEQF
TRBJ1-4 | TRBV6-5 | . | few | ASSYRGGAPNEKLF
TRBJ1-1 | TRBV2 | . | . | ASTRSGVGTEAF
TRBJ1-3 | TRBV11-2 | . | . | ASSLGAADTVY
TRBJ1-4 | TRBV6-1 | TRBD1 | . | ASRLGQGRTNEKLF
TRBJ2-5 | TRBV7-2 | TRBD2 | . | ASSSVVAGGWGRETQY
TRBJ2-1 | TRBV29-1 | . | many | SVNSPGGVSYNEQF
TRBJ2-1 | TRBV10-3 | TRBD1 | . | AISEEGQGYEQF
TRBJ1-1 | TRBV5-1 | . | . | ASSLEPGRSNTEAF
TRBJ2-3 | TRBV10-3 | . | few | AIGGAPWADTQY
TRBJ2-3 | TRBV27 | TRBD2 | many | ASSLSLLAGAPDTQY
TRBJ2-3 | TRBV20-1 | TRBD2 | few | SARSAGADTQY
TRBJ1-5 | TRBV12-3/TRBV12-4 | . | many | ASSSTGNQPQH
TRBJ2-3 | TRBV5-6 | TRBD1 | . | ASSLGDRRTDTQY
TRBJ1-4 | TRBV29-1 | TRBD1 | . | STKLGQAPISNEKLF
TRBJ2-7 | TRBV27 | . | . | ASSLRQGLLDTYEQY
TRBJ2-1 | TRBV7-9 | . | . | ASSSDFYNEQF
TRBJ1-4 | TRBV10-1 | . | few | ASSCGKLF
TRBJ2-7 | TRBV5-6 | . | few | ASTLSGYEQY